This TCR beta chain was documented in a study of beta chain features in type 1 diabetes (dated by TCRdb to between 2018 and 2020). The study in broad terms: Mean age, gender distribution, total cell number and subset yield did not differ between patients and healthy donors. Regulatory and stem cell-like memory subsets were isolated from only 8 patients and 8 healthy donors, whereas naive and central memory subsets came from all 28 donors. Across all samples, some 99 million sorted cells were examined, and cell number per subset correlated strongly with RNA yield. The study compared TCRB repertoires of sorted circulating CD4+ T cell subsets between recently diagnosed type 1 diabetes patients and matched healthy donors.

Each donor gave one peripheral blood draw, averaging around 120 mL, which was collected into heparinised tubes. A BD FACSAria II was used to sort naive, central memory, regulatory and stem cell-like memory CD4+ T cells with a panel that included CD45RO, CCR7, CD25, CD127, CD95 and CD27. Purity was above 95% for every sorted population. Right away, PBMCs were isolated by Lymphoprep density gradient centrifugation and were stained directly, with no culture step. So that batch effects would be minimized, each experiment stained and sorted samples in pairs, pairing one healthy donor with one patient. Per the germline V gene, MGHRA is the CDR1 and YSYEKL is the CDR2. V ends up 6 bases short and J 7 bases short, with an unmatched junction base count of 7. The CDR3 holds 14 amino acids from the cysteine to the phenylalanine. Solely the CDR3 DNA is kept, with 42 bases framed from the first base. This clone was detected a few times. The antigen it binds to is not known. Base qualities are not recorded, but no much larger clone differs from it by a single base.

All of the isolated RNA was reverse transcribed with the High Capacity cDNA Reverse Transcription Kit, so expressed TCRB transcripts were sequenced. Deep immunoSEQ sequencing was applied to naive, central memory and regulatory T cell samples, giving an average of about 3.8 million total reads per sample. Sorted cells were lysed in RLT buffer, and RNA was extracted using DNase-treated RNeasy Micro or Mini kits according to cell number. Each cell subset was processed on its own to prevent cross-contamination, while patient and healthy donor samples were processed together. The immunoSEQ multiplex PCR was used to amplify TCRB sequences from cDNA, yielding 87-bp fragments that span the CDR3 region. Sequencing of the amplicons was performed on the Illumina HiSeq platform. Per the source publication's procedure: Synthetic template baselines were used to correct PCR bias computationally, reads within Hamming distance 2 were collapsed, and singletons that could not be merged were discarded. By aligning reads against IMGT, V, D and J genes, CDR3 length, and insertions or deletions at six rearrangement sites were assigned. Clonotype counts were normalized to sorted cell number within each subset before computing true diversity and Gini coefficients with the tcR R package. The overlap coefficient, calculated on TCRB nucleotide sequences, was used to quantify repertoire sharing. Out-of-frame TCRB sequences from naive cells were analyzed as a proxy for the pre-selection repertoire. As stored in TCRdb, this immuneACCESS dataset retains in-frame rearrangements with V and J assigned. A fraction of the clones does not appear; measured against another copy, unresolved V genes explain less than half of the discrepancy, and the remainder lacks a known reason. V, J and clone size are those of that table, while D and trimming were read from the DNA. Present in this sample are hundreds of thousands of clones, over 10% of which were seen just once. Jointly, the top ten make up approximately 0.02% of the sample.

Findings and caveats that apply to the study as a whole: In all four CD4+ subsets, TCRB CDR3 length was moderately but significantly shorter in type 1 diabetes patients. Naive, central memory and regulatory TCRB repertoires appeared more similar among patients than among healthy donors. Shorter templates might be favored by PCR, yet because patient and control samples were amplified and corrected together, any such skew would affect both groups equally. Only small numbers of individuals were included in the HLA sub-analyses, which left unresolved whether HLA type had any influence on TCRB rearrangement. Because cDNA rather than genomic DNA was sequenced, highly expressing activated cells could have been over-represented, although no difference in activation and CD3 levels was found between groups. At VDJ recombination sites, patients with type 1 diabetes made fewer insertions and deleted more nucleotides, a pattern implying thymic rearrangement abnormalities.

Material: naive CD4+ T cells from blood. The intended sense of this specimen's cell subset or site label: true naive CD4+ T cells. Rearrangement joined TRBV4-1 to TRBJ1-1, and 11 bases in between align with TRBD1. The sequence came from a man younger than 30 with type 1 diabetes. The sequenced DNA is TGCGCCAGCAGGGGATTGGACAGGGGGCTTGAAGCTTTCTTT. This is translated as CASRGLDRGLEAFF.